This T cell receptor beta chain comes out of a study of Ad26.COV2.S vaccination and SARS-CoV-2 variants. Whole-study context: Recipients of Ad26.COV2.S got it intramuscularly, once or twice 56 days apart.

General study findings and limits: Responses of T cells in total may have been underestimated by the TCR breadth and depth analyses. Considerable breadth of spike-specific CD8+ and CD4+ T cell responses has reportedly been documented following vaccination.

Here immunoSEQ multiplex PCR was the method, and the copy in TCRdb shows in-frame clones only, minus some. The sample shows about 350,000 clones, about 88% of them seen only once. Note on this clone: The target antigen is unknown.

Treatment denoted: over 15 received Ad26.COV2.S at low or high dose, single or two shots; about 5 received placebo; per-sample allocation not given. Sampling was performed 63 days after the first vaccine or placebo injection. In Boston, the donor was an adult between 18-55 years of age. This TCR came from a person aged 18-65 years who received the Ad26.COV2.S COVID-19 vaccine or a placebo. Sequenced material: peripheral blood, taken in a trial of Ad26.COV2.S vaccine versus placebo.

This chain's CDR3 is CASSLASGAGTQYF. The CDR3 DNA is TGTGCCAGCAGCTTAGCCTCAGGTGCGGGTACGCAGTATTTT. The V and J genes are TRBV7-2 and TRBJ2-3, with D possibly being TRBD2 (5 bases). Looked up from germline, CDR1 is SGHTA and CDR2 is FQGNSA. The V gene lost 0 bases and the J gene lost 8 bases, with 12 bases spanning the gap. This CDR3 has 14 amino acids.